This T cell receptor beta chain originates from a study of low-dose radiotherapy and immunotherapy resistance in tumors. First-strand cDNA used TRAV- and TRBV-specific primers, covering alpha and beta chains. The PCR that amplified TCRs ran for 20 cycles, relying on a constant-region primer and a V-primer adapter. In TCRdb, the reads were re-called with MiXCR into one record per CDR3 protein. The sample records 85,000 to 100,000 distinct CDR3 sequences, under 10% being singletons. Time point specified: before trial treatment. In this sample, this clonotype turned up many times. This CDR3 has 15 residues. CDR1 and CDR2 from the germline V gene are MNHEY and SVGEGT. The ends were cut back, 7 bases at V and 5 bases at J, with 20 bases in the middle.

The clonotype was recovered from a male donor with prostate cancer. The material was PBMCs, obtained before treatment. V usage is TRBV6-2 or TRBV6-3 and J usage is TRBJ2-5, with TRBD2 as a possible D gene (6 bases). CDR3 sequence (DNA): TGTGCCAGCACCGTGGTTGGAGGGCCTCGGGAGACCCAGTACTTC. Protein sequence: CASTVVGGPRETQYF.